This T cell receptor beta chain appears in the sequencing data of a study of blood T cells in healthy people across ages. For the study at large: Capturing about one barcoded beta molecule per two T cells was achieved by template switching.

Germline V gene lookup returns CDR1 MNHEY and CDR2 SVGAGI. The CDR3 has 14 residues. Study-level points and caveats: Reliance upon unsorted PBMCs precluded definitive naive versus antigen-experienced comparison. TCR beta diversity per million T cells fell roughly linearly with age.

It was with a sample-barcoded 5' primer and a J-beta primer mix that a second PCR of about 6 to 12 cycles was run. TCRdb redid the calling of the 5' RACE reads with MiXCR, one entry per CDR3 protein. The data show approximately 800,000 distinct CDR3 sequences, roughly 56% seen once. In the case of this clonotype: As yet, its antigen is unknown.

Peripheral blood samples of around 11 milliliters were drawn from each donor. The J gene is TRBJ2-4, the V gene TRBV6-5; possible D gene TRBD2, 5 bases. The J call may be faulty, since TRBJ2-5 better matches the DNA end. This TCR came from a man aged 35 to 55 in good health. Sequenced sample: blood. Here the CDR3 reads CASSYSNGVGTQYF. CDR3 nucleotide sequence: TGTGCCAGCAGTTACTCGAACGGGGTCGGGACCCAGTACTTC.